Listed here are 10 T cell receptor beta chains from one sample, sequenced in a study of shared clonotypes between healthy human individuals (dated by TCRdb to the early 2020s). Receptor libraries were prepared by the immunoSEQ multiplex PCR assay. TCRdb holds this immuneACCESS table with in-frame rearrangements only. Some clones are missing; in checked studies, unresolved V genes explain under half, and the rest has no known cause. This sample has some 2.4 million clones in its table, and 93% of those were observed once. Together, the top ten hold around 0.37% of the sample. Sequencing input: naive CD4+ T cells from PBMCs. Read against the paper, the sample's cell subset or site label means: CD45RA+ positively selected. These TCRs come from a man younger than 30 in good health. Some clones in this sample may be carry-over from other donors' samples.

A single count supports this clone. This rearrangement joins TRBV7-2 to TRBJ1-2; possibly TRBD1 for D (5 bases). The CDR3 is made up of 16 amino acids. Germline CDR1 SGHTA, CDR2 FQGNSA. Trimming removed 1 base from V and 2 bases from J, with 14 bases in between. CDR3 region: CASSLGSGRENYGYTF. In DNA, the CDR3 is TGTGCCAGCAGCTTAGGGTCGGGCAGGGAGAACTATGGCTACACCTTC. Drawing the rest from reference TRBV7-2 and TRBJ1-2, the complete variable domain is GAGVSQSPSNKVTEKGKDVELRCDPISGHTALYWYRQSLGQGLEFLIYFQGNSAPDKSGLPSDRFSAERTGGSVSTLTIQRTQQEDSAVYLCASSLGSGRENYGYTFGSGTRLTVV.

The chain employs TRBV7-2 and TRBJ2-7; 10 nucleotides agree with TRBD2. Trimming at V came to 6 bases and at J to 6 bases, leaving 17 bases not matched to a gene. This CDR3 comprises 17 residues. Germline CDR1 and CDR2: SGHTA and FQGNSA. The CDR3 DNA reads as TGTGCCAGCAGTCCCGGCTGGGGGCTAGCGGGAGACTCCGAGCAGTACTTC. Its protein is CASSPGWGLAGDSEQYF.

The rearrangement links TRBV5-1 to TRBJ1-1; a weak D match, TRBD1 (6 bases). The CDR3 runs to 15 residues. CDR1 SGHRS and CDR2 YFSETQ come from the germline V gene. Trimming took off 5 bases at V and 0 bases at J, with 14 bases between the two ends. The CDR3 nucleotides are TGCGCCAGCAGGGGGGGCAGGAATATGAACACTGAAGCTTTCTTT. It specifies CASRGGRNMNTEAFF.

The rearrangement uses TRBV15 and TRBJ1-5; a possible D gene is TRBD1 (6 bases). The ends were cut back, 4 bases at V and 6 bases at J, with 16 bases in the middle. This CDR3 spans 15 amino acids. From germline, CDR1 is LNHNV and CDR2 YYDKDF (reference sequence). The CDR3 spells CATSKNRVGVQPQHF. The CDR3 DNA follows: TGTGCCACCAGCAAGAACAGGGTGGGTGTTCAGCCCCAGCATTTT.

The gene calls are TRBV5-1 and TRBJ2-7, with a weak D call TRBD2 (6 bases). Trimming removed 0 bases from V and 1 base from J, with 17 bases in between. There are 17 residues in the CDR3. Germline CDR1 SGHRS, CDR2 YFSETQ. CDR3 in DNA: TGCGCCAGCAGCTTGGAGGTCGGGGGTGTGAATTCCTACGAGCAGTACTTC. As protein: CASSLEVGGVNSYEQYF.

The chain employs TRBV10-3 and TRBJ1-3; no clear D. Germline CDR1 ENHRY, CDR2 SYGVKD. CDR3 size: 16 residues. The V end was cut by 3 bases, the J end by 4 bases, with 16 bases between. CDR3 bases: TGTGCCATCAGTGACACAGCCTTTAGTAGGGGAAACACCATATATTTT. Its translation is CAISDTAFSRGNTIYF.

With respect to this clone: At the DNA level, this CDR3 is encoded by other sequences in the same sample as well. V is TRBV18 and J is TRBJ1-1; 7 bases align to TRBD1. The V gene end was trimmed by 6 bases and the J gene end by 1 base; junction bases not matched to a gene: 5. This CDR3 contains 14 residues. The germline gives CDR1 KGHSH, CDR2 LQKENI. The DNA of the CDR3 is TGTGCCAGCTCCCGACAGGGCCGGAACACTGAAGCTTTCTTT. It yields the protein CASSRQGRNTEAFF.

Written as DNA, the CDR3 is TGTGCCAGTATTAGCAGGCCCAATCAGCCCCAGCATTTT. It is translated as CASISRPNQPQHF. The rearrangement links TRBV19 to TRBJ1-5, with D hard to call. V lost 7 bases, J lost 3 bases, and 10 bases lay in between. Germline CDR1 reads LNHDA; CDR2 reads SQIVND (reference sequence). The CDR3 contains 13 residues.

This chain links TRBV5-4 with TRBJ2-5, with D possibly TRBD1 on 6 matching bases. The germline CDR1 and CDR2 sequences are SGHNT and YYREEE (reference sequence). V was pared by 0 bases and J by 3 bases, with 12 bases between. The CDR3 is 15 amino acids. The CDR3 region has the DNA TGTGCCAGCAGCTTGGCGGCCCAGGGGAAAGAGACCCAGTACTTC. Protein sequence: CASSLAAQGKETQYF.

The chain is built from TRBV25-1 and TRBJ2-7, with 7 bases aligning to TRBD1. Germline CDR1 and CDR2: MGHDK and SYGVNS. The CDR3 has 15 amino acids. The V and J ends lost 1 base and 0 bases, in that order; junction bases with no gene match: 3. The CDR3 reads CASSESGGASYEQYF. The CDR3 coding sequence is TGTGCCAGCAGTGAATCAGGGGGTGCCTCCTACGAGCAGTACTTC.